A selection of T cell receptor beta chains follows, all from one sample in a study of blood T cell repertoires in COVID-19. Only in-frame clones appear in the TCRdb table, and some are missing; sequencing was by immunoSEQ multiplex PCR. The sample has 200,000 to 250,000 clones, around 90% seen once. Sequencing input: peripheral blood. All receptors come from a man aged 30 to 45 with COVID-19, enrolled during active disease. Both conserved end residues are part of each CDR3. Each record gives: D gene, V gene, J gene, CDR3 protein. The D gene is left open where the match is weak.

D gene: TRBD1
V gene: TRBV6-5
J gene: TRBJ1-5
CDR3 protein: CASSLGQGDQPQHF

D gene: TRBD1
V gene: TRBV5-4
J gene: TRBJ1-4
CDR3 protein: CASRDWGTANEKLFF

D gene: NA
V gene: TRBV12-3/TRBV12-4
J gene: TRBJ2-3
CDR3 protein: CASSFQLTQYF

D gene: NA
V gene: TRBV7-9
J gene: TRBJ2-6
CDR3 protein: CASSLGGSGANVLTF

D gene: TRBD2
V gene: TRBV18
J gene: TRBJ2-1
CDR3 protein: CASSPVEREDPEQFF

D gene: TRBD2
V gene: TRBV11-1
J gene: TRBJ2-7
CDR3 protein: CASSSWASGTYEQYF

D gene: TRBD1
V gene: TRBV11-2
J gene: TRBJ2-5
CDR3 protein: CASSLGLSRDREETQYF

D gene: NA
V gene: TRBV9
J gene: TRBJ1-3
CDR3 protein: CASSALLSGNTIYF

D gene: NA
V gene: TRBV28
J gene: TRBJ2-2
CDR3 protein: CASRGANTGELFF

D gene: NA
V gene: TRBV6-4
J gene: TRBJ2-1
CDR3 protein: CASSDAQRLNNEQFF

D gene: NA
V gene: TRBV27
J gene: TRBJ1-2
CDR3 protein: CASSSSGGSLYGYTF

D gene: NA
V gene: TRBV21-1
J gene: TRBJ2-1
CDR3 protein: CAISDRSSYNEQFF

D gene: NA
V gene: TRBV2
J gene: TRBJ1-1
CDR3 protein: CASSGPIGGYTEAFF

D gene: TRBD2
V gene: TRBV7-3
J gene: TRBJ2-1
CDR3 protein: CASSLGREPYNEQFF

D gene: NA
V gene: TRBV6-6
J gene: TRBJ1-2
CDR3 protein: CASTSEPYGYTF